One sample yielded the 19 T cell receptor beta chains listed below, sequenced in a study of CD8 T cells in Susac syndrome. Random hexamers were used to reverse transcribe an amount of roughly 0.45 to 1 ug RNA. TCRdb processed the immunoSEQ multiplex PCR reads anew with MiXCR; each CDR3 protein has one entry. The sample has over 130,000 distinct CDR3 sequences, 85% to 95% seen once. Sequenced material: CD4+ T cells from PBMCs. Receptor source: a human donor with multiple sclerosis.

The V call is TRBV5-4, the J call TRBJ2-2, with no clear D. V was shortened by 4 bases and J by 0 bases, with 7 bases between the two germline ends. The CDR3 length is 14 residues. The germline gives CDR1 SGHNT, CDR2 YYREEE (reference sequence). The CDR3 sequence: CASSPGPNTGELFF. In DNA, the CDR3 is TGTGCCAGCAGCCCAGGACCGAACACCGGGGAGCTGTTTTTT.

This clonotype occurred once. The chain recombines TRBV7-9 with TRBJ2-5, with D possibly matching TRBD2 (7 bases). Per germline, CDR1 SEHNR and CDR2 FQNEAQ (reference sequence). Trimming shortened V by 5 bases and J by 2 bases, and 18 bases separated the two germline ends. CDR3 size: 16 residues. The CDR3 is CASSRGAGADQETQYF. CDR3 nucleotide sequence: TGTGCCAGCAGCCGGGGGGCAGGGGCCGATCAAGAGACCCAGTACTTC.

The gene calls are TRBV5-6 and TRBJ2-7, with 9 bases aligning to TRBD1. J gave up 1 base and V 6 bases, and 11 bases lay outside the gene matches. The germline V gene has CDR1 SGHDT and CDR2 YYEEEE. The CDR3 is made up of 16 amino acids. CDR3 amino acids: CASTLLGTGISYEQYF. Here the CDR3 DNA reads TGTGCCAGCACCCTGCTAGGGACAGGGATATCCTACGAGCAGTACTTC.

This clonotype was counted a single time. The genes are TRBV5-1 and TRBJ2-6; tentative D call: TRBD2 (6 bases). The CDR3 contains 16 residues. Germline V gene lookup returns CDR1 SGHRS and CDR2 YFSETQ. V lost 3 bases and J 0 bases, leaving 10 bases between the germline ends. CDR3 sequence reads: CASSYGGSSGANVLTF. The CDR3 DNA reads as TGCGCCAGCAGCTACGGGGGAAGCTCTGGGGCCAACGTCCTGACTTTC.

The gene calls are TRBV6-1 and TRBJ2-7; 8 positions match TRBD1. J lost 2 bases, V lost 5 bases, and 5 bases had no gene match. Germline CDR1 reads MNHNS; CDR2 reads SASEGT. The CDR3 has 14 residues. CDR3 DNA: TGTGCCAGCAGTCGGGGCAGGGGGCCCTACGAGCAGTACTTC. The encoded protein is CASSRGRGPYEQYF.

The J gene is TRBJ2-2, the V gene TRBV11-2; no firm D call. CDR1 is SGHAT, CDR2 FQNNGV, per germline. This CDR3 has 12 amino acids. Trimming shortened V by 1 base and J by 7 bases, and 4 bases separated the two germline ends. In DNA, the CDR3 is TGTGCCAGCAGCTTAGTCGGCGGGGAGCTGTTTTTT. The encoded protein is CASSLVGGELFF.

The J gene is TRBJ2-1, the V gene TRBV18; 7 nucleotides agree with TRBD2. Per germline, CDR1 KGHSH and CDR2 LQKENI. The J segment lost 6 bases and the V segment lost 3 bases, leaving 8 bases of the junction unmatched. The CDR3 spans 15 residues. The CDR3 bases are TGTGCCAGCTCACCCGAGACTAGCTTTGGCAATGAGCAGTTCTTC. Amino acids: CASSPETSFGNEQFF.

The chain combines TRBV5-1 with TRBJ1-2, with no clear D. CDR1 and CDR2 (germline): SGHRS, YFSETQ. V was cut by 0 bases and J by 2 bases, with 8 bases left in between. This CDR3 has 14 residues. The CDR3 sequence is CASSLGGSNYGYTF. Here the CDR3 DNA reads TGCGCCAGCAGCTTGGGAGGGTCCAACTATGGCTACACCTTC.

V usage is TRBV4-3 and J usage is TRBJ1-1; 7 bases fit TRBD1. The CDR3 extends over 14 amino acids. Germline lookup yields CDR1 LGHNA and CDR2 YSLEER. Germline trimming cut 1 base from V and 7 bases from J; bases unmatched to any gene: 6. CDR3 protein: CASSQGHRGNEAFF. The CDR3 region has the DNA TGCGCCAGCAGCCAAGGGCACAGGGGTAATGAAGCTTTCTTT.

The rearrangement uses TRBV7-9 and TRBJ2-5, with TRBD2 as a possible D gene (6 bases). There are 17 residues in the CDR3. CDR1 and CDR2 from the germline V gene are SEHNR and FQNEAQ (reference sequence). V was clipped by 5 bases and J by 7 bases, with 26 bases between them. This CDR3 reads CASSPGTAGSLIGTQYF. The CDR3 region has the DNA TGTGCCAGCAGCCCCGGGACTGCCGGGAGCCTTATCGGGACCCAGTACTTC.

The CDR3 coding sequence is TGTGCCTGGAGTGCAGGGTCGGTGGGCACCGGGGAGCTGTTTTTT. This codes for CAWSAGSVGTGELFF. The chain carries TRBV30 and TRBJ2-2; perhaps TRBD1 as D (5 bases). V lost 1 base to trimming and J lost 4 bases, with 13 bases between them. In germline, CDR1 is GTSNPN, CDR2 SVGIG (reference sequence). This CDR3 is built from 15 residues.

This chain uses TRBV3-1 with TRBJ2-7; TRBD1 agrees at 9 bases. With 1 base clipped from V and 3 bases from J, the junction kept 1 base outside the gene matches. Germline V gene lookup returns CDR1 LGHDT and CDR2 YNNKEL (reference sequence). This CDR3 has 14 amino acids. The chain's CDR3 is CASSQAGQGYEQYF. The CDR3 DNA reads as TGTGCCAGCAGCCAAGCGGGACAGGGCTACGAGCAGTACTTC.

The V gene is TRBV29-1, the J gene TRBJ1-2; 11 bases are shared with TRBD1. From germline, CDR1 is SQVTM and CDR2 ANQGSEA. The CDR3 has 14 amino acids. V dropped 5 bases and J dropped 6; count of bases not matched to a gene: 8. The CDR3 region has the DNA TGCAGCGTTCAATCGGACAGGGGGCTTCATGGCTACACCTTC. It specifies CSVQSDRGLHGYTF.

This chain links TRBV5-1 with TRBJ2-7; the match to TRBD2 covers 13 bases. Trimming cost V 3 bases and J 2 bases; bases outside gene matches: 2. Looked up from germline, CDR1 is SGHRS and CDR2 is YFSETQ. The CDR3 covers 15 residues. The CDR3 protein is CASSSGLAGAYEQYF. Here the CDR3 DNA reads TGCGCCAGCAGCTCAGGACTAGCGGGGGCCTACGAGCAGTACTTC. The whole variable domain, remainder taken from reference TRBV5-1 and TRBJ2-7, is KAGVTQTPRYLIKTRGQQVTLSCSPISGHRSVSWYQQTPGQGLQFLFEYFSETQRNKGNFPGRFSGRQFSNSRSEMNVSTLELGDSALYLCASSSGLAGAYEQYFGPGTRLTVT.

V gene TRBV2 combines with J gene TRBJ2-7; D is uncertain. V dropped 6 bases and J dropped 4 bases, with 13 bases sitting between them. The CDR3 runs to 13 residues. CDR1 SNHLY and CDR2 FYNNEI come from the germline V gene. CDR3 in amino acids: CASSGTGPYEQYF. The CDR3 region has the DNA TGTGCCAGCAGCGGCACGGGCCCATACGAGCAGTACTTC.

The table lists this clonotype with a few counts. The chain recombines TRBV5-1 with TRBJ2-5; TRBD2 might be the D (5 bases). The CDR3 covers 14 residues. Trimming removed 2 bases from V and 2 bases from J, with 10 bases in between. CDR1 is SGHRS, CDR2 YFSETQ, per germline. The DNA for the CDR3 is TGCGCCAGCAGCTTAGGACGGGGACAAGAGACCCAGTACTTC. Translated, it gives CASSLGRGQETQYF.

The CDR3 region has the DNA TGTGCCACCAGTGGCCCAGCGGGGGACGCGAACACCGGGGAGCTGTTTTTT. This translates into CATSGPAGDANTGELFF. The chain has TRBV24-1 and TRBJ2-2; 8 bases are a match to TRBD2. Germline trimming cut 5 bases from V and 0 bases from J; bases unmatched to any gene: 7. Germline assignment: CDR1 KGHDR and CDR2 SFDVKD. The CDR3 extends over 17 amino acids.

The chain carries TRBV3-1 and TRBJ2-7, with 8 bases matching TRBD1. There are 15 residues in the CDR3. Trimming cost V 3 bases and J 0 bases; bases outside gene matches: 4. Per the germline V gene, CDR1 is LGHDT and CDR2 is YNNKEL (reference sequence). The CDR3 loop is CASSHGDRLSYEQYF. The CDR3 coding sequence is TGTGCCAGCAGCCACGGGGACAGGCTCTCCTACGAGCAGTACTTC.

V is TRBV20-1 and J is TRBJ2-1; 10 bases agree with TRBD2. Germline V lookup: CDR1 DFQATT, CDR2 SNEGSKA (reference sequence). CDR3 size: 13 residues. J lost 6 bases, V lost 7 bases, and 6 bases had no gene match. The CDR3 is CSGRAGGSNEQFF. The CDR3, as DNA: TGCAGTGGGAGAGCGGGGGGGTCCAATGAGCAGTTCTTC.